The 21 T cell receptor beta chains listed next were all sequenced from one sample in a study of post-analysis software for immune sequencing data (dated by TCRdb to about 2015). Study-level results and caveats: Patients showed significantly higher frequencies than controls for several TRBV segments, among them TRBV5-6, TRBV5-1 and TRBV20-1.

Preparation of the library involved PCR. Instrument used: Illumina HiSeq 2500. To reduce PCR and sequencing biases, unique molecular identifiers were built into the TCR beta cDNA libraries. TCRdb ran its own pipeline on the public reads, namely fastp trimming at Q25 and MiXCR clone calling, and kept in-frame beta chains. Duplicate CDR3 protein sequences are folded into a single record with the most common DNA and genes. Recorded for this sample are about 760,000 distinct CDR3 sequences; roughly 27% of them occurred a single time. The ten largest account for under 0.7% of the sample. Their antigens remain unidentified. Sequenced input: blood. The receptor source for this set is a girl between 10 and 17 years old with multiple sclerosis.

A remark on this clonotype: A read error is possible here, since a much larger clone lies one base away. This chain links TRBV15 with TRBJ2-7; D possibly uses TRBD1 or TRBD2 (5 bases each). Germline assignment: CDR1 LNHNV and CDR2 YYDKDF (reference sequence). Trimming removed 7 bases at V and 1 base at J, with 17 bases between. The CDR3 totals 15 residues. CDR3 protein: CATKPRGRTSYEQYF. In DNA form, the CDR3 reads TGTGCCACCAAGCCCCGGGGCCGAACATCCTACGAGCAGTACTTC.

As DNA, the CDR3 is TGTGCCAGCAGTTACTCTTCAAGACAGCCCCAGCATTTT. Residues: CASSYSSRQPQHF. This chain links TRBV6-5 with TRBJ1-5; D is ambiguous. This CDR3 comprises 13 residues. V was shortened by 0 bases and J by 7 bases, with 7 bases between the two germline ends. CDR1 MNHEY and CDR2 SVGAGI come from the germline V gene.

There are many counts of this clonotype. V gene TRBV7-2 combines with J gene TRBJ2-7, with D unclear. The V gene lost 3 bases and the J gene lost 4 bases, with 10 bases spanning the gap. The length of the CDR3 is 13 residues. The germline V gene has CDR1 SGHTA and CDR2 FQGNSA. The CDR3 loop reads CASSFTSQYEQYF. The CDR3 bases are TGTGCCAGCAGCTTTACATCCCAGTACGAGCAGTACTTC.

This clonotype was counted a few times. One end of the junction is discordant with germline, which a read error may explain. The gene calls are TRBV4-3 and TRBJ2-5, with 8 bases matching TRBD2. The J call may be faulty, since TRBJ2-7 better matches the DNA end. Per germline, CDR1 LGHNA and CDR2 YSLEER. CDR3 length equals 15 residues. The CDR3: CAGSQVSGSGYEQYF. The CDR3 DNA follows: TGCGCCGGCAGCCAAGTAAGCGGGAGCGGGTACGAGCAGTACTTC.

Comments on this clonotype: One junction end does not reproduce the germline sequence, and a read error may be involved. For the CDR3, the DNA is TGCGCCAGCAGGGGACTAGCGGGAGCAACTGAGCGGTTCTTC. This gives the protein CASRGLAGATERFF. V and J are TRBV10-2 and TRBJ2-1; 14 positions agree with TRBD2. This CDR3 is built from 14 residues. Germline CDR1 and CDR2: WSHSY and SAAADI.

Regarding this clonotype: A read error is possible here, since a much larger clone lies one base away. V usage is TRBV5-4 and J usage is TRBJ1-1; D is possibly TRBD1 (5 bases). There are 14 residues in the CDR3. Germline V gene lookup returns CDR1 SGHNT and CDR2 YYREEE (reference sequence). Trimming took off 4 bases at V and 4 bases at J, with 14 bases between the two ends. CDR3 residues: CASSLDGGSTEAFF. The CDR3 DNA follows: TGTGCCAGCAGCCTCGACGGGGGGAGCACTGAAGCTTTCTTT.

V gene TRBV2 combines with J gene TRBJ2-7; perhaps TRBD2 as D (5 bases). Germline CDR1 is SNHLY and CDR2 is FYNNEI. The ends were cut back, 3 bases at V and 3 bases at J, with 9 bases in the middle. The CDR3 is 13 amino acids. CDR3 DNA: TGTGCCAGCAGTGAGAGCCGGGGCTACGAGCAGTACTTC. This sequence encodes CASSESRGYEQYF.

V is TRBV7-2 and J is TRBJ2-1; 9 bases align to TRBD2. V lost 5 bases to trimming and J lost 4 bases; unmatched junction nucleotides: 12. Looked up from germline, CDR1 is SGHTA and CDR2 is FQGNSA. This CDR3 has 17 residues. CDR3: CASSPGATSGRYNEQFF. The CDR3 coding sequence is TGTGCCAGCAGCCCCGGGGCGACTAGCGGTAGGTACAATGAGCAGTTCTTC.

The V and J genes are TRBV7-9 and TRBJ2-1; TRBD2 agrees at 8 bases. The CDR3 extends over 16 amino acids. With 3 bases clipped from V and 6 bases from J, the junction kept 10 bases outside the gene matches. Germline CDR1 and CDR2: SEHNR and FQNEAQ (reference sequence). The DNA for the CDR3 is TGTGCCAGCAGCTTGAGTCGACTAGCGCGAATCAATGAGCAGTTCTTC. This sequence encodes CASSLSRLARINEQFF.

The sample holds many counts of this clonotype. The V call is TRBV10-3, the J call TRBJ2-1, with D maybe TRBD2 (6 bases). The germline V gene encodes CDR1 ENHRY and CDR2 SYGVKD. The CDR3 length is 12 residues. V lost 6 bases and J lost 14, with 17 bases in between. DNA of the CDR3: TGTGCCATCAGGGCAAGAGGCGGGACCGAGTTCTTC. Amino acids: CAIRARGGTEFF.

The CDR3: CASSVLGGPYNEQFF. Here the CDR3 DNA reads TGTGCCAGCAGCGTATTGGGGGGGCCCTACAATGAGCAGTTCTTC. The chain links TRBV9 to TRBJ2-1; tentatively, D is TRBD2 (7 bases). Per the germline V gene, CDR1 is SGDLS and CDR2 is YYNGEE. With 1 base removed from V and 2 bases from J, the gap between germline ends came to 10 bases. The CDR3 length is 15 residues.

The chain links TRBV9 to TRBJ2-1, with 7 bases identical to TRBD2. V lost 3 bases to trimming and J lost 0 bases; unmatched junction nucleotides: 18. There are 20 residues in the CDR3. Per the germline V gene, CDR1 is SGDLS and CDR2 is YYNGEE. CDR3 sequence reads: CASSEPKGRLGGSSYNEQFF. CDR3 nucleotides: TGTGCCAGCAGCGAACCGAAGGGGAGGCTCGGCGGGAGCTCCTACAATGAGCAGTTCTTC. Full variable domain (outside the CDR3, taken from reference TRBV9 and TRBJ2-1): DSGVTQTPKHLITATGQRVTLRCSPRSGDLSVYWYQQSLDQGLQFLIQYYNGEERAKGNILERFSAQQFPDLHSELNLSSLELGDSALYFCASSEPKGRLGGSSYNEQFFGPGTRLTVL.

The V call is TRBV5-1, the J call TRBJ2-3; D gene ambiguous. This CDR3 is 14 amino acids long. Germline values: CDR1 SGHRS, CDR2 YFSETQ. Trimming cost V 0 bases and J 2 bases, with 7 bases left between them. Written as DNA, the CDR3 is TGCGCCAGCAGCTTGGGAAGTACCACAGATACGCAGTATTTT. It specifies CASSLGSTTDTQYF. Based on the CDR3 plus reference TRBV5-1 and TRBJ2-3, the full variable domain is KAGVTQTPRYLIKTRGQQVTLSCSPISGHRSVSWYQQTPGQGLQFLFEYFSETQRNKGNFPGRFSGRQFSNSRSEMNVSTLELGDSALYLCASSLGSTTDTQYFGPGTRLTVL.

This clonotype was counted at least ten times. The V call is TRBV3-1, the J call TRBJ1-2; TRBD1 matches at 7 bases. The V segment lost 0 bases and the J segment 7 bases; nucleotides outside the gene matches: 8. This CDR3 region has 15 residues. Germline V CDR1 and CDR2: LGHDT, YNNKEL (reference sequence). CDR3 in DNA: TGTGCCAGCAGCCAAGATGTACAGGGGAACGGTGGCTACACCTTC. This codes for CASSQDVQGNGGYTF.

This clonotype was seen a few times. The CDR3 here is CSVGGRGSSYNEQFF. The CDR3 DNA reads as TGCAGCGTTGGGGGACGGGGGAGCTCCTACAATGAGCAGTTCTTC. The chain has TRBV29-1 and TRBJ2-1; TRBD2 is a possible D gene (6 bases). V dropped 4 bases and J dropped 0 bases, with 13 bases sitting between them. Per the germline V gene, CDR1 is SQVTM and CDR2 is ANQGSEA. The length of the CDR3 is 15 residues.

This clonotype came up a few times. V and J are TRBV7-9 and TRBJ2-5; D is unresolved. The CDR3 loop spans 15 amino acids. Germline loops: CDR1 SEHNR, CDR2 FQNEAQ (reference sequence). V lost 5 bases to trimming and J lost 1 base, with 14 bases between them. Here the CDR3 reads CASSPAFASQETQYF. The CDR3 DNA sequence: TGTGCCAGCAGCCCCGCCTTCGCCTCCCAAGAGACCCAGTACTTC.

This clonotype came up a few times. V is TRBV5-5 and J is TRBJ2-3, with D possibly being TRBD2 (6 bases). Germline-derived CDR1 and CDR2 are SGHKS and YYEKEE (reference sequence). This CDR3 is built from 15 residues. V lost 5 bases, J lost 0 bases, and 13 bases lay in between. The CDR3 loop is CASREEGYSTDTQYF. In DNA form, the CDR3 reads TGTGCCAGCAGGGAGGAGGGCTATAGCACAGATACGCAGTATTTT.

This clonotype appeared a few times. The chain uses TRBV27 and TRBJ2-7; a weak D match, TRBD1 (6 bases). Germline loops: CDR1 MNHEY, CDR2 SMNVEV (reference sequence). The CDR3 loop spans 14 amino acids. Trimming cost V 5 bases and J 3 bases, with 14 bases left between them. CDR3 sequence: CASSELPGDYEQYF. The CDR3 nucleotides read TGTGCCAGCAGTGAATTACCAGGGGACTACGAGCAGTACTTC.

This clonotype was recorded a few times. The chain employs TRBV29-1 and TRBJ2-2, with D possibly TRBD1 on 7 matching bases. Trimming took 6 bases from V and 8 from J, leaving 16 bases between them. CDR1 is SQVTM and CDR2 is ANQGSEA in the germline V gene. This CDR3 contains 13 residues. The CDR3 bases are TGCAGCGTCGATAGCTCAGGGGGGGGGGAGCTGTTTTTT. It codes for CSVDSSGGGELFF.

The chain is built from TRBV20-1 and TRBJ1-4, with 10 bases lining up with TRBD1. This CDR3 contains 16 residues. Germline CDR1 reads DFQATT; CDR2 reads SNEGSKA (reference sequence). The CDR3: CRVDRGSTWANEKLFF. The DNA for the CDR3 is TGCAGGGTGGACAGGGGGTCAACATGGGCTAATGAAAAACTGTTTTTT.

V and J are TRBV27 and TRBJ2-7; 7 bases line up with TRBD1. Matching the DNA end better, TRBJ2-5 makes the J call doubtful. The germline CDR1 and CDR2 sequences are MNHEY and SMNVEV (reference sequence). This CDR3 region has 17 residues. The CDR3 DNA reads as TGTGCCAGCAGTTTCCTACCGACAGGGCGAGGGAGTGGGACCCAGTACTTC. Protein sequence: CASSFLPTGRGSGTQYF.